The present T cell receptor (beta chain) was sequenced within a study of T cells in Graves' hyperthyroidism and ophthalmopathy. V gave up 4 bases and J gave up 0 bases, with 7 bases separating them. CDR3 length: 13 residues. CDR1 and CDR2 from the germline V gene are SQVTM and ANQGSEA. RNA transcripts served as the template for amplifying TCR beta CDR3 regions. First-round RT-PCR targeting the TCR CDR3 was performed with the HTBI primer set. MiXCR, run by TCRdb on the multiplex PCR reads, gives a single entry per CDR3 protein. The data show some 770,000 distinct CDR3 sequences, with 15% to 20% seen just once and approximately 8.4% held by the top ten. This clonotype was picked up many times.

The TCR comes from a young man with Graves' hyperthyroidism. The chain joins TRBV29-1 to TRBJ1-5; no clear D gene. The sequenced sample was blood. The CDR3 region is CSVVTHSNQPQHF. The DNA of the CDR3 is TGCAGCGTTGTTACCCATAGCAATCAGCCCCAGCATTTT. Together with reference TRBV29-1 and TRBJ1-5, the CDR3 gives the full variable domain: SAVISQKPSRDICQRGTSLTIQCQVDSQVTMMFWYRQQPGQSLTLIATANQGSEATYESGFVIDKFPISRPNLTFSTLTVSNMSPEDSSIYLCSVVTHSNQPQHFGDGTRLSIL.